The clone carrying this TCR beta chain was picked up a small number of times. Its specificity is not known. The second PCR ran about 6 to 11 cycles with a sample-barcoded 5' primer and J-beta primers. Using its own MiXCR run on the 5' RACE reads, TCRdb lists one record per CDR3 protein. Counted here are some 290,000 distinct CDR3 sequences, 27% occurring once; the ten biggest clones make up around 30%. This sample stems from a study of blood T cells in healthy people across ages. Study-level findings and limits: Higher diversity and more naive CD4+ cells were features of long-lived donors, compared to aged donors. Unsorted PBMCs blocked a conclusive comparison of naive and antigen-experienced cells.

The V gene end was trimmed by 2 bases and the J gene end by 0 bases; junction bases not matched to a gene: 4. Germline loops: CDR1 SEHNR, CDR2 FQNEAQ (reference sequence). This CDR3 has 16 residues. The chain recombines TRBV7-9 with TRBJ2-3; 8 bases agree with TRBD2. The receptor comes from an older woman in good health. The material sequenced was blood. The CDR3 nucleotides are TGTGCCAGCAGCTTATCGACTAGCGCGAGCACAGATACGCAGTATTTT. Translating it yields CASSLSTSASTDTQYF. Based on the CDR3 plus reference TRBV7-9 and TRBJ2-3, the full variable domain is DTGVSQNPRHKITKRGQNVTFRCDPISEHNRLYWYRQTLGQGPEFLTYFQNEAQLEKSRLLSDRFSAERPKGSFSTLEIQRTEQGDSAMYLCASSLSTSASTDTQYFGPGTRLTVL.